Below are 13 T cell receptor beta chains sequenced from a single sample in a study of blood T cell repertoires in COVID-19. This table comes from immunoSEQ multiplex PCR, and its TCRdb copy is limited to in-frame clones, with some not included. The profile shows approximately 260,000 clones, approximately 85% of them singletons. Sequencing input: peripheral blood. The source of these receptors is an older woman with acute or convalescent COVID-19.

This rearrangement joins TRBV5-4 to TRBJ2-7, with a tentative D call TRBD1 (6 bases). The V gene lost 4 bases and the J gene lost 4 bases, with 15 bases spanning the gap. Germline assignment: CDR1 SGHNT and CDR2 YYREEE (reference sequence). CDR3 size: 14 residues. CDR3 nucleotide sequence: TGTGCCAGCAGCCCGGACAGAGGGGAGTACGAGCAGTACTTC. It codes for CASSPDRGEYEQYF.

The chain employs TRBV7-9 and TRBJ1-1; TRBD1 agrees at 7 bases. Germline V gives CDR1 SEHNR, CDR2 FQNEAQ (reference sequence). Trimming at V came to 1 base and at J to 2 bases, leaving 1 base not matched to a gene. The CDR3 length is 14 residues. Here the CDR3 reads CASSLDRGNTEAFF. DNA for the CDR3: TGTGCCAGCAGCTTAGACAGGGGAAACACTGAAGCTTTCTTT.

The chain links TRBV4-1 to TRBJ1-1, with D uncertain. The V gene's germline CDR1 is MGHRA and CDR2 YSYEKL. The CDR3 totals 15 residues. V lost 4 bases and J lost 4, with 16 bases in between. The CDR3 region is CASSLREGGSTEAFF. CDR3 sequence (DNA): TGCGCCAGCAGCCTCCGCGAGGGAGGGTCCACTGAAGCTTTCTTT.

With regard to this clone: This sample also contains other DNA sequences that code for the same CDR3. V usage is TRBV27 and J usage is TRBJ1-5, with TRBD1 as a possible D gene (5 bases). The CDR3 is 13 amino acids. Trimming shortened V by 2 bases and J by 7 bases, and 9 bases separated the two germline ends. Germline CDR1 MNHEY, CDR2 SMNVEV (reference sequence). CDR3 sequence (DNA): TGTGCCAGCAGTTTAGGGGCAAGACAGCCCCAGCATTTT. The encoded protein is CASSLGARQPQHF.

The rearrangement uses TRBV2 and TRBJ1-6; D gene ambiguous. The CDR3 spans 14 residues. The germline gives CDR1 SNHLY, CDR2 FYNNEI. V lost 8 bases to trimming and J lost 9 bases, with 17 bases between them. The CDR3 region has the DNA TGTGCCAGCTTGGGAGGGTTGCGGGGTTCACCCCTCCACTTT. Protein: CASLGGLRGSPLHF.

This sequence joins TRBV4-1 and TRBJ2-1, with 8 bases aligning to TRBD2. The CDR3 totals 14 residues. Per germline, CDR1 MGHRA and CDR2 YSYEKL. Trimming cost V 4 bases and J 2 bases; bases outside gene matches: 1. The DNA for the CDR3 is TGCGCCAGCAGCCTCGGGGGGGCCTACAATGAGCAGTTCTTC. Translation: CASSLGGAYNEQFF.

This clone has just one count. V and J are TRBV5-1 and TRBJ2-1; TRBD2 matches 9 bases. The CDR3 runs to 18 residues. Germline V lookup: CDR1 SGHRS, CDR2 YFSETQ. V shed 0 bases and J 6 bases; nucleotides not matched to a gene: 13. CDR3 in amino acids: CASSLGDNRLAGINEQFF. Written as DNA, the CDR3 is TGCGCCAGCAGCTTGGGCGACAACCGTCTAGCGGGGATCAATGAGCAGTTCTTC. Drawing the rest from reference TRBV5-1 and TRBJ2-1, the complete variable domain is KAGVTQTPRYLIKTRGQQVTLSCSPISGHRSVSWYQQTPGQGLQFLFEYFSETQRNKGNFPGRFSGRQFSNSRSEMNVSTLELGDSALYLCASSLGDNRLAGINEQFFGPGTRLTVL.

The genes are TRBV4-2 and TRBJ2-1; weak D call: TRBD1 (5 bases). V shed 5 bases and J shed 0 bases, with 11 bases lying between them. The CDR3 consists of 15 residues. Per the germline V gene, CDR1 is LGHNA and CDR2 is YNFKEQ. The CDR3 region is CASSLSQGSYNEQFF. CDR3 sequence (DNA): TGTGCCAGCAGCTTAAGCCAGGGCTCCTACAATGAGCAGTTCTTC.

The V and J genes are TRBV11-2 and TRBJ1-3; TRBD1 matches at 8 bases. The CDR3 sequence is 15 residues long. Germline V gives CDR1 SGHAT, CDR2 FQNNGV. The trim removed 4 bases at V and 4 bases at J, leaving 6 bases unmatched. This CDR3 is CASSWTGMRGNTIYF. The CDR3, as DNA: TGTGCCAGCAGCTGGACAGGGATGAGGGGAAACACCATATATTTT.

The V call is TRBV6-1, the J call TRBJ2-7, with TRBD2 matching 14 bases. CDR1 is MNHNS and CDR2 is SASEGT in the germline V gene. J was trimmed by 8 bases and V by 3 bases; bases with no gene match: 6. CDR3 length equals 15 residues. The chain's CDR3 is CASSDSGTSGGKQYF. For the CDR3, the DNA is TGTGCCAGCAGTGATTCAGGGACTAGCGGGGGCAAGCAGTACTTC.

This clone has a handful of counts. V is TRBV18 and J is TRBJ1-2; a possible D gene is TRBD1 (5 bases). This CDR3 region has 15 residues. CDR1 and CDR2 from the germline V gene are KGHSH and LQKENI. With 5 bases removed from V and 5 bases from J, the gap between germline ends came to 18 bases. CDR3 region: CASSARNRINYGYTF. CDR3 DNA: TGTGCCAGCTCAGCCAGGAACAGGATAAATTATGGCTACACCTTC.

The chain has TRBV5-1 and TRBJ2-2, with D possibly TRBD1 on 6 matching bases. The germline V and J ends were trimmed by 4 bases and 7 bases, with 11 bases remaining between them. This CDR3 is built from 13 residues. Germline V gene data show CDR1 as SGHRS and CDR2 as YFSETQ. The DNA of the CDR3 is TGCGCCAGCAGCCCGGGACACAACGGGGAGCTGTTTTTT. It specifies CASSPGHNGELFF.

V and J are TRBV5-1 and TRBJ1-1, with D unclear. V gave up 5 bases and J gave up 0 bases, with 14 bases separating them. Germline CDR1 reads SGHRS; CDR2 reads YFSETQ. CDR3 length equals 15 residues. The CDR3 DNA sequence: TGCGCCAGCAGAGATGACACCAAAGTGAACACTGAAGCTTTCTTT. It encodes CASRDDTKVNTEAFF.